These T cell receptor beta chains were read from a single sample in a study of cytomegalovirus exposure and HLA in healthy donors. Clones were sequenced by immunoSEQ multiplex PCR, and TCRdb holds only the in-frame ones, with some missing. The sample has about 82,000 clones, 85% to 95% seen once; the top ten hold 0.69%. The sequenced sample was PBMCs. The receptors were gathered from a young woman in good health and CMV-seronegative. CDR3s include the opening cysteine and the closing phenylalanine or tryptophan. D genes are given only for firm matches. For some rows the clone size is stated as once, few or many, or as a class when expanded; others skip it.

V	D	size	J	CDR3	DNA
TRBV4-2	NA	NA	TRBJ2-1	CASSQGGRNEQFF	TGTGCCAGCAGCCAAGGAGGGAGGAATGAGCAGTTCTTC
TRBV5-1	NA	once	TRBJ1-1	CASSLAAQATEAFF	TGCGCCAGCAGCTTGGCGGCGCAGGCGACGGAAGCTTTCTTT
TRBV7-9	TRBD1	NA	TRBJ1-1	CASSYDRGAEAFF	TGTGCCAGCAGTTACGACAGGGGAGCTGAAGCTTTCTTT
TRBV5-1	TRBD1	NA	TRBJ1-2	CASSLAARGWSYGYTF	TGCGCCAGCAGCTTGGCGGCCAGGGGGTGGTCCTATGGCTACACCTTC
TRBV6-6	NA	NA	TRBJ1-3	CASRSWSSGNTIYF	TGTGCCAGCAGATCATGGAGCTCTGGAAACACCATATATTTT
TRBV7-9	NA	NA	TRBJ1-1	CASSRTANTEAFF	TGTGCCAGCAGCCGGACAGCGAACACTGAAGCTTTCTTT
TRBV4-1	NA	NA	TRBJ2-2	CASSQAGDPGELFF	TGCGCCAGCAGCCAAGCGGGGGATCCCGGGGAGCTGTTTTTT
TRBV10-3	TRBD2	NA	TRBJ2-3	CATRTSGSRDTQYF	TGTGCCACCCGGACTAGCGGGAGTAGAGATACGCAGTATTTT
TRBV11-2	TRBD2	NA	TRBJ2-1	CASSLAGTSDNEQFF	TGTGCCAGCAGCTTAGCAGGGACTAGCGACAATGAGCAGTTCTTC
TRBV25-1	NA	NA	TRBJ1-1	CASSEFSLRMAFF	TGTGCCAGCAGTGAATTTAGTCTGAGAATGGCTTTCTTT
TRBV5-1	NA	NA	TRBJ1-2	CASRGEFNYGYTF	TGCGCCTCCCGGGGAGAATTCAACTATGGCTACACCTTC
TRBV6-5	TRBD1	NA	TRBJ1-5	CASSSGQGSQPQHF	TGTGCCAGCAGTTCGGGACAGGGTAGTCAGCCCCAGCATTTT
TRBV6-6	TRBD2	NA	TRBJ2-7	CASSRKGTSGGYEQYF	TGTGCCAGCAGTCGAAAAGGGACTAGCGGGGGATACGAGCAGTACTTC
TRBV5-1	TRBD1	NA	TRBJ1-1	CASSLTTGMNTEAFF	TGCGCCAGCAGCCTCACGACAGGGATGAACACTGAAGCTTTCTTT
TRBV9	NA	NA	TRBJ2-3	CASSGPRHHVSSTDTQYF	TGTGCCAGCAGCGGCCCGCGGCACCACGTTTCTAGCACAGATACGCAGTATTTT
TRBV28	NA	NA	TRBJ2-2	CASSLGTNTGELFF	TGTGCCAGCAGCCTCGGGACTAACACCGGGGAGCTGTTTTTT
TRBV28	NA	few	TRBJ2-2	CASSLAGPNTGELFF	TGTGCCAGCAGTTTAGCGGGACCGAACACCGGGGAGCTGTTTTTT
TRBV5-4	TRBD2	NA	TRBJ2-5	CASKLWASGSVETQYF	TGTGCCAGCAAACTATGGGCTAGCGGTTCCGTAGAGACCCAGTACTTC
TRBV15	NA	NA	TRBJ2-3	CATSRDRGTDTQYF	TGTGCCACCAGCAGAGACAGGGGCACAGATACGCAGTATTTT
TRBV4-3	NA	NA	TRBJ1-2	CASSQDPYDSSFNYGYTF	TGCGCCAGCAGCCAAGATCCATACGACAGCTCGTTTAACTATGGCTACACCTTC
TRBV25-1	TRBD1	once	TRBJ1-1	CARHRGPEAFF	TGTGCCAGACACAGGGGACCTGAAGCTTTCTTT
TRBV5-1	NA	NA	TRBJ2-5	CASSSRRETQYF	TGCGCCAGCAGTTCAAGGCGGGAGACCCAGTACTTC
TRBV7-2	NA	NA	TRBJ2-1	CASREGNGIKGEQFF	TGTGCCAGCAGGGAAGGGAACGGGATTAAGGGTGAGCAGTTCTTC
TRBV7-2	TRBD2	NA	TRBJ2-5	CASSLGIGLAGETQYF	TGTGCCAGCAGCTTAGGCATTGGACTAGCGGGAGAGACCCAGTACTTC
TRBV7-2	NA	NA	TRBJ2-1	CASSLGRRGSYNEQFF	TGTGCCAGCAGCTTAGGACGTAGGGGCTCCTACAATGAGCAGTTCTTC
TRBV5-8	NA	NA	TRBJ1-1	CASSPGNTEAFF	TGTGCCAGCAGCCCCGGGAACACTGAAGCTTTCTTT
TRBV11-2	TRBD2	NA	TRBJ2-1	CASRPASGRRYNEQFF	TGTGCCAGCAGGCCGGCTAGCGGGCGCCGCTACAATGAGCAGTTCTTC
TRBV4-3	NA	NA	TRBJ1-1	CASSQGRGDDTEAFF	TGCGCCAGCAGCCAAGGGCGGGGGGACGACACTGAAGCTTTCTTT
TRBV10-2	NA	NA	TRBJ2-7	CASSSGGHPGDEQYF	TGCGCCAGCAGTTCAGGCGGGCACCCCGGGGACGAGCAGTACTTC
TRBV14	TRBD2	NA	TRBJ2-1	CASSQASRGGQEQFF	TGTGCCAGCAGCCAAGCATCCCGGGGGGGCCAAGAGCAGTTCTTC
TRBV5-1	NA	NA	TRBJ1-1	CASSFSGQDTEAFF	TGCGCCAGCAGCTTCTCAGGGCAGGACACTGAAGCTTTCTTT
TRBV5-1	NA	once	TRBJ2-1	CASSAGSLDEQFF	TGCGCCAGCAGCGCGGGGTCTTTGGATGAGCAGTTCTTC
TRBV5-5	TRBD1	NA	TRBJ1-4	CASSFTGGGEKLFF	TGTGCCAGCAGCTTTACAGGGGGCGGTGAAAAACTGTTTTTT
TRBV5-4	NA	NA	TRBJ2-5	CASSSLATGETQYF	TGTGCCAGCAGCTCGCTAGCAACCGGAGAGACCCAGTACTTC
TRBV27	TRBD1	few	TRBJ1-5	CASSPGTGDQPQHF	TGTGCCAGCAGTCCAGGGACAGGGGATCAGCCCCAGCATTTT
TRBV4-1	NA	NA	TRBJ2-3	CASSQELGGRRGTDTQYF	TGCGCCAGCAGCCAAGAATTAGGAGGGAGGAGAGGCACAGATACGCAGTATTTT
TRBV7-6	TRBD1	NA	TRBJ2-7	CASSPRAGQESYEQYF	TGTGCCAGCAGCCCCCGTGCGGGACAGGAGAGCTACGAGCAGTACTTC
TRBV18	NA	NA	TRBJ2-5	CASSPPSQGRMQTQYF	TGTGCCAGCTCACCACCATCTCAGGGAAGGATGCAGACCCAGTACTTC
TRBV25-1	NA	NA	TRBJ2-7	CASRGGASEQYF	TGTGCCAGCAGGGGGGGGGCCTCCGAGCAGTACTTC
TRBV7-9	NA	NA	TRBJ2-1	CASSQTRYRASSYNEQFF	TGTGCCAGCAGCCAGACCAGATACAGGGCGAGCTCCTACAATGAGCAGTTCTTC
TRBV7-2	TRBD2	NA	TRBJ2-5	CASSSALAGGSQYF	TGTGCCAGCAGCTCAGCCCTAGCGGGGGGTTCCCAGTACTTC
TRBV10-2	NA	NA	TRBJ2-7	CASRSAYEQYF	TGCGCCAGCAGGTCCGCCTACGAGCAGTACTTC
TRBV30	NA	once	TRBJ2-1	CAWSVRGHLYNEQFF	TGTGCCTGGAGTGTACGGGGACATCTATACAATGAGCAGTTCTTC
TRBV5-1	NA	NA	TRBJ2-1	CASSEGRFSYNEQFF	TGCGCCAGCAGCGAGGGGAGGTTCTCCTACAATGAGCAGTTCTTC
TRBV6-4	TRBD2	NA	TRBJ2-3	CASSEGLASTDTQYF	TGTGCCAGCAGTGAGGGACTAGCGAGCACAGATACGCAGTATTTT
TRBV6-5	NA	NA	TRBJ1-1	CASSYSIFSSGEAFF	TGTGCCAGCAGTTACTCCATTTTTTCCTCGGGGGAAGCTTTCTTT